The rows below give T cell receptor beta chains drawn from one sample of a study of T cells after yellow fever vaccination. TCRdb re-derived calls from the 5' RACE reads in MiXCR, one entry per CDR3 protein. The sample has a few hundred thousand distinct CDR3 sequences; roughly 3.5% are singletons. The material was PBMCs, obtained on the day of the yellow fever booster vaccination. These receptors all stem from a young man who received the YFV17D yellow fever vaccine. The CDR3 runs from the conserved cysteine through the conserved F or W. The D gene is left open where the match is weak. Not every row has a clone size; where given, it reads once, few, many or a size class.

J gene	CDR3 length	D gene	clone size	V gene	CDR3 DNA	CDR3 protein
TRBJ1-1	13	-	-	TRBV12-5	TGTGCTAGTGGTTTGGGGACAGACAGAGAAGCTTTCTTT	CASGLGTDREAFF
TRBJ1-2	15	-	many	TRBV4-3	TGCGCCAGCAGCCAGGCCGGCAGGGCCCACTATGGCTACACCTTC	CASSQAGRAHYGYTF
TRBJ2-5	15	-	few	TRBV6-5	TGTGCCAGCACCCCCCTGGGGGGACCCGAAGAGACCCAGTACTTC	CASTPLGGPEETQYF
TRBJ1-2	14	-	many	TRBV7-9	TGTGCCAGCAGCTTAGAGGGGCCCCCCTATGGCTACACCTTC	CASSLEGPPYGYTF
TRBJ1-1	13	-	many	TRBV7-9	TGTGCCAGCAGGGCCTGGGGGAACACTGAAGCTTTCTTT	CASRAWGNTEAFF
TRBJ2-7	15	-	few	TRBV6-5	TGTGCCAGCAGTCCATACCCCAGGGGCACCTACGAGCAGTACTTC	CASSPYPRGTYEQYF
TRBJ2-1	16	-	-	TRBV4-3	TGCGCCAGCAGCCAAGGAGTGTGGGGGGCCTACAATGAGCAGTTCTTC	CASSQGVWGAYNEQFF
TRBJ1-2	15	TRBD1	-	TRBV2	TGTGCCAGCCTACCTACGGGACAGCGAAACTATGGCTACACCTTC	CASLPTGQRNYGYTF
TRBJ2-3	18	TRBD2	few	TRBV5-1	TGCGCCAGCAGCTTGGGACTAGCGGGGGGGCCAATGGCAGATACGCAGTATTTT	CASSLGLAGGPMADTQYF
TRBJ2-5	15	TRBD1	many	TRBV27	TGTGCCAGCAGTTCGGGGACAGGGGGCGTGGAGACCCAGTACTTC	CASSSGTGGVETQYF
TRBJ2-3	15	-	many	TRBV5-4	TGTGCCAGCAGCCAGGGACGGTCGGAGGCAGATACGCAGTATTTT	CASSQGRSEADTQYF
TRBJ2-4	13	-	few	TRBV19	TGTGCCAGTAGTACAGGGTTGAGGAACATTCAGTACTTC	CASSTGLRNIQYF
TRBJ2-1	15	-	many	TRBV7-2	TGTGCCAGCAGCACTAGCTGGGGATCAAGGAATGAGCAGTTCTTC	CASSTSWGSRNEQFF
TRBJ2-7	14	-	-	TRBV20-1	TGCAGTGCTAGAAAATCGCGGAGTCCCTACGAGCAGTACTTC	CSARKSRSPYEQYF
TRBJ2-2	14	-	many	TRBV6-5	TGTGCCAGCAGTAACACAGGGCTGGCCGGGGAGCTGTTTTTT	CASSNTGLAGELFF
TRBJ1-4	14	-	many	TRBV12-3/TRBV12-4	TGTGCCAGCAGCCCCGCGGTTTTGGATGAAAAACTGTTTTTT	CASSPAVLDEKLFF
TRBJ2-1	14	TRBD1	many	TRBV30	TGTGCCTGGAGTCGAGGACAGGCCTACAATGAGCAGTTCTTC	CAWSRGQAYNEQFF